The sequence of this TCR beta chain was determined in a study of T cell responses to AZD1222 COVID-19 vaccine. Study overall: Pooling covered second doses at about 4 or about 12 weeks.

Study results and caveats: The study found Spike-specific TCR breadth and depth rose after two AZD1222 doses. Baseline seropositives among AZD1222 recipients totaled only 5 to 7. Scientists sampled the repertoires only once the peak T cell response had passed.

Clones were read by immunoSEQ multiplex PCR, and TCRdb kept only the in-frame ones, dropping some. This table has about 200,000 clones, about 92% appearing once. The sample holds one count of this clone. What it recognizes is unknown. The V end was cut by 2 bases, the J end by 3 bases, with 5 bases between. CDR3 length equals 12 residues. Germline CDR1 and CDR2: GTSNPN and SVGIG (reference sequence). This specimen was peripheral blood, taken on day 0 of AZD1222 vaccination. This TCR came from an adult in good health. This rearrangement joins TRBV30 to TRBJ1-5; no definite D call. The CDR3 DNA reads as TGTGCCTGGAGTACACCCAATCAGCCCCAGCATTTT. This translates into CAWSTPNQPQHF.